This TCR beta chain was retrieved from a study of CD4 and CD8 cells across lung adenocarcinoma regions. TCRdb passed the PCR reads through MiXCR, listing each CDR3 protein once. The table shows nearly 9,500 distinct CDR3 sequences, with approximately 50% occurring only once. Samples came from patients with localized non-small cell lung adenocarcinoma. This TCR was recovered from a female donor with lung adenocarcinoma. The CD4 and CD8 labels of this study may be unreliable. Sequencing was carried out using CD8+ T cells from the margin of a lung tumor.

The CDR3 is CAGSGGREKETQYF. In DNA form, the CDR3 reads TGTGCGGGCAGTGGAGGGAGGGAGAAAGAGACCCAGTATTTT. The rearrangement joins TRBV6-1 to TRBJ2-3, with 7 positions matching TRBD2. The CDR3 consists of 14 residues. CDR1 is MNHNS, CDR2 SASEGT, per germline.